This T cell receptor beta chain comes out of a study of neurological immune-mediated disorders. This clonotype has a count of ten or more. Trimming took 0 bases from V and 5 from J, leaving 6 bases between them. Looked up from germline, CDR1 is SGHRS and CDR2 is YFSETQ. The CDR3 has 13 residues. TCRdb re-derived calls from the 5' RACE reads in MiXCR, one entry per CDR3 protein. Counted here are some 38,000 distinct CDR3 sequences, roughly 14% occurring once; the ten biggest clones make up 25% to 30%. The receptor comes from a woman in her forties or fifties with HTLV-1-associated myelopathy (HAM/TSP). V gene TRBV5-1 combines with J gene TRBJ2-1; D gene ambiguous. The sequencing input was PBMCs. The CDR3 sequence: CASSLGRNNEQFF. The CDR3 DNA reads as TGCGCCAGCAGCTTGGGACGTAACAATGAGCAGTTCTTC.